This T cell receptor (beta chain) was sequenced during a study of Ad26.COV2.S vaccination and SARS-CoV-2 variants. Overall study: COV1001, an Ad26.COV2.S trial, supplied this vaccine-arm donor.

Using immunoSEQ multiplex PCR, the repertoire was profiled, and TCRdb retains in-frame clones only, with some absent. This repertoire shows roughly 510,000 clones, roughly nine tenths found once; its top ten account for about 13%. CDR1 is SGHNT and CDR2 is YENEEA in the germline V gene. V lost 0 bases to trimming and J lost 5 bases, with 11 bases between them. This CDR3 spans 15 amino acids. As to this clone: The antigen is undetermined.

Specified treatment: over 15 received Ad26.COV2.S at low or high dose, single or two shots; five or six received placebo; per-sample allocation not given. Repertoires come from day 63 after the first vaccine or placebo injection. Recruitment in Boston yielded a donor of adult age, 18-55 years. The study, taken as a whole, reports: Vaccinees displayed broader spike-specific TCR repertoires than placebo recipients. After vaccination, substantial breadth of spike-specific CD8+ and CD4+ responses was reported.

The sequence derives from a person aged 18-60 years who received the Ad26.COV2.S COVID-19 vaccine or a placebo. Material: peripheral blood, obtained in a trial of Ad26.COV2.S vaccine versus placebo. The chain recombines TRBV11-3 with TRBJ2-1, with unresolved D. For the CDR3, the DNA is TGTGCCAGCAGCTTAGATGGCCAGATGAACAATGAGCAGTTCTTC. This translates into CASSLDGQMNNEQFF.